This TCR beta chain was captured in a study of blood T cells in healthy people across ages. The study's findings and limits: It was the long-lived donors that had more naive CD4+ cells and higher diversity than aged donors.

Sample-barcoded 5' priming and a J-beta primer mix drove a second PCR of about 7 to 12 cycles. TCRdb reanalysed the 5' RACE reads using MiXCR and keeps one entry per CDR3 protein. The repertoire holds some 1.7 million distinct CDR3 sequences, with under 30% as singletons. The germline CDR1 and CDR2 sequences are SGHTA and FQGNSA. This CDR3 is built from 13 residues. Trimming pared 4 bases from V and 7 bases from J, leaving 11 bases between. They isolated at least 6 million PBMCs from each sample. Comment on this clonotype: The antigen remains undetermined.

The origin of this receptor is a woman aged 25 to 39 in good health. The rearrangement uses TRBV7-2 and TRBJ1-5; D is ambiguous. The sample comprised blood. The CDR3 coding sequence is TGTGCCAGCAGCTCTCAGGAGGTCCAGCCCCAGCATTTT. Translating it yields CASSSQEVQPQHF.